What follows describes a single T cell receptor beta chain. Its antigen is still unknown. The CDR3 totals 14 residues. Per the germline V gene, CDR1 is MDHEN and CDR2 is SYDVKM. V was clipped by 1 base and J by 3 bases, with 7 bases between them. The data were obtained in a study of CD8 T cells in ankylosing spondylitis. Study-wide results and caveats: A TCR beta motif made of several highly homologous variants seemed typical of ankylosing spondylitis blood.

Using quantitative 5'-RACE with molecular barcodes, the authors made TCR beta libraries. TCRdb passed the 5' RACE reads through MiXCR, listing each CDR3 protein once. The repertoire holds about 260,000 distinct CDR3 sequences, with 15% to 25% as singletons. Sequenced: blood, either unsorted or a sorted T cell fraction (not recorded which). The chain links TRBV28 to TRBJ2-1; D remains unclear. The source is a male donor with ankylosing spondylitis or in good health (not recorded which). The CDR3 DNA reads TGTGCCAGCAGTTTATTGGTCGACTACAATGAGCAGTTCTTC. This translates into CASSLLVDYNEQFF.